Shown below are 32 T cell receptor beta chains from a single sample sequenced in a study of blood T cell repertoires in COVID-19 (dated by TCRdb to the early 2020s). The library was generated by the immunoSEQ multiplex PCR assay. Not all clones reach the TCRdb copy of this immuneACCESS table, which keeps in-frame sequences only. Checked studies attribute under half of the gap to unresolved V genes and leave the rest unexplained. Across this sample there are some 150,000 clones, with roughly 84% seen only once. The top ten hold under 7% of the sample. Sequencing was performed on PBMCs or T cells enriched from blood (not recorded which). The receptors were sampled from a woman in her forties or fifties who had been exposed to COVID-19.

In DNA form, the CDR3 reads TGTGCCAGCAGTGAAACAGGGGGCGGCACAGATACGCAGTATTTT. It yields the protein CASSETGGGTDTQYF. The chain recombines TRBV6-4 with TRBJ2-3; 9 bases map to TRBD1. V shed 3 bases, J shed 1 base, and the junction held 2 bases outside the gene matches. In germline, CDR1 is MRHNA, CDR2 SNTAGT. This CDR3 comprises 15 residues.

The chain has TRBV24-1 and TRBJ1-2; TRBD1 matches at 7 bases. The V gene's germline CDR1 is KGHDR and CDR2 SFDVKD. With V trimmed by 5 bases and J by 2 bases, 1 base remained unmatched. This CDR3 region has 13 residues. This chain's CDR3 is CATSAGQNYGYTF. The CDR3 DNA is TGTGCCACCAGTGCGGGACAGAACTATGGCTACACCTTC.

The CDR3: CASSPLGSAVDYEQYF. The CDR3 coding sequence is TGTGCCAGCAGCCCCCTCGGTTCAGCGGTGGATTACGAGCAGTACTTC. The chain employs TRBV3-1 (or the pseudogene TRBV3-2) and TRBJ2-7, with a weak D call TRBD2 (5 bases). The CDR3 totals 16 residues. V was pared by 4 bases and J by 4 bases, with 20 bases between. Germline assignment: CDR1 LGHDT and CDR2 YNNKEL (reference sequence).

J is TRBJ2-1 and V is TRBV19; the match to TRBD2 covers 9 bases. This CDR3 is built from 14 residues. Germline values: CDR1 LNHDA, CDR2 SQIVND (reference sequence). The junction had 10 bases not matched to a gene; V was cut back by 9 bases and J by 7 bases. This CDR3 is CARPGTSFKNEQFF. The CDR3 DNA sequence: TGTGCCAGGCCGGGGACTAGCTTCAAAAATGAGCAGTTCTTC.

CDR3 coding DNA: TGTGCCAGTAGGGCCGGGACAGAGAGCACAGATACGCAGTATTTT. It specifies CASRAGTESTDTQYF. This chain joins TRBV7-9 and TRBJ2-3, with TRBD1 identical over 7 bases. The germline V gene has CDR1 SEHNR and CDR2 FQNEAQ (reference sequence). The CDR3 is made up of 15 amino acids. V lost 9 bases, J lost 0 bases, and 9 bases stayed unmatched. Using reference TRBV7-9 and TRBJ2-3 for the parts outside the CDR3, the full variable domain is DTGVSQNPRHKITKRGQNVTFRCDPISEHNRLYWYRQTLGQGPEFLTYFQNEAQLEKSRLLSDRFSAERPKGSFSTLEIQRTEQGDSAMYLCASRAGTESTDTQYFGPGTRLTVL.

The chain links TRBV5-5 to TRBJ1-1, with TRBD1 matching 9 bases. From germline, CDR1 is SGHKS and CDR2 YYEKEE (reference sequence). V was pared by 3 bases and J by 5 bases, with 5 bases of the junction left unmatched. This CDR3 region has 14 residues. The CDR3 DNA sequence: TGTGCCAGCAGCTCGGAGACAGGGGGGACTGAAGCTTTCTTT. Protein product: CASSSETGGTEAFF.

This clone was seen once. V usage is TRBV6-2 or TRBV6-3 and J usage is TRBJ2-6; tentatively, D is TRBD2 (7 bases). Trimming cost V 2 bases and J 7 bases, with 15 bases left between them. This CDR3 spans 16 amino acids. CDR1 and CDR2 (germline): MNHEY, SVGEGT. This CDR3 reads CASSYEGGIVANVLTF. The CDR3 DNA follows: TGTGCCAGCAGTTACGAGGGGGGGATAGTCGCCAACGTCCTGACTTTC.

The chain couples TRBV3-1 (or the pseudogene TRBV3-2) to TRBJ2-3; TRBD1 is a possible D gene (5 bases). This CDR3 has 13 residues. From germline, CDR1 is LGHDT and CDR2 YNNKEL (reference sequence). The V end was cut by 1 base, the J end by 4 bases, with 6 bases between. The CDR3 sequence: CASSQGRADTQYF. DNA for the CDR3: TGTGCCAGCAGCCAAGGCAGGGCAGATACGCAGTATTTT.

The chain carries TRBV7-9 and TRBJ2-5, with TRBD2 matching over 10 bases. J lost 3 bases, V lost 1 base, and 5 bases had no gene match. Germline assignment: CDR1 SEHNR and CDR2 FQNEAQ (reference sequence). There are 16 residues in the CDR3. CDR3 sequence (DNA): TGTGCCAGCAGCTTAGTTCGGCTAGCGGGAGAAGAGACCCAGTACTTC. Translation gives CASSLVRLAGEETQYF.

V is TRBV3-1 (or the pseudogene TRBV3-2) and J is TRBJ2-2, with D tentatively TRBD2 (6 bases). Between the trimmed V and J ends, which lost 3 bases and 6 bases, there was a span of 8 bases. There are 13 residues in the CDR3. Germline V gene lookup returns CDR1 LGHDT and CDR2 YNNKEL (reference sequence). The CDR3 region has the DNA TGTGCCAGCAGCCAGACTAGTGCCGGGGAGCTGTTTTTT. Protein: CASSQTSAGELFF.

The gene calls are TRBV9 and TRBJ1-3, with D uncertain. The CDR3 contains 14 residues. Germline assignment: CDR1 SGDLS and CDR2 YYNGEE. V lost 4 bases and J 3 bases, leaving 11 bases between the germline ends. The CDR3 DNA sequence: TGTGCCAGCAGCCGGCCCGGCGGTGGAAACACCATATATTTT. It yields the protein CASSRPGGGNTIYF.

The chain carries TRBV29-1 and TRBJ2-5; 8 nucleotides agree with TRBD2. CDR1 and CDR2 (germline): SQVTM, ANQGSEA. The ends lost 4 bases at V and 4 bases at J; junction bases unmatched: 2. CDR3 length: 12 residues. The CDR3 DNA follows: TGCAGCGTTGTGGCGGGAGGAGAGACCCAGTACTTC. It specifies CSVVAGGETQYF. Based on the CDR3 plus reference TRBV29-1 and TRBJ2-5, the full variable domain is SAVISQKPSRDICQRGTSLTIQCQVDSQVTMMFWYRQQPGQSLTLIATANQGSEATYESGFVIDKFPISRPNLTFSTLTVSNMSPEDSSIYLCSVVAGGETQYFGPGTRLLVL.

The gene calls are TRBV3-1 (or the pseudogene TRBV3-2) and TRBJ2-6, with a tentative D call TRBD2 (5 bases). V was shortened by 9 bases and J by 1 base, with 10 bases between the two germline ends. Germline values: CDR1 LGHDT, CDR2 YNNKEL (reference sequence). CDR3 size: 14 residues. The CDR3 loop is CASQKRSGANVLTF. The CDR3 nucleotides are TGTGCCAGTCAGAAGCGGTCTGGGGCCAACGTCCTGACTTTC.

The rearrangement links TRBV19 to TRBJ1-6, with TRBD1 matching over 7 bases. Looked up from germline, CDR1 is LNHDA and CDR2 is SQIVND (reference sequence). This CDR3 is 14 amino acids long. J gave up 6 bases and V 4 bases, and 3 bases lay outside the gene matches. For the CDR3, the DNA is TGTGCCAGTAGTACCGGGACAGTTAATTCACCCCTCCACTTT. This gives the protein CASSTGTVNSPLHF.

This clone was seen just once. J is TRBJ2-2 and V is TRBV7-2, with 9 nucleotides matching TRBD2. The V gene's germline CDR1 is SGHTA and CDR2 FQGNSA. Trimming removed 3 bases from V and 1 base from J; junction bases left unmatched: 3. The CDR3 runs to 16 residues. The CDR3 coding sequence is TGTGCCAGCAGCTTGGCGGGAGGGTGGAACACCGGGGAGCTGTTTTTT. Protein: CASSLAGGWNTGELFF.

The chain employs TRBV11-1 and TRBJ1-1; D is undetermined. Trimming took off 5 bases at V and 1 base at J, with 14 bases between the two ends. CDR1 is SGHAT and CDR2 is FQDESV in the germline V gene (reference sequence). The CDR3 loop spans 15 amino acids. The CDR3 nucleotides are TGTGCCAGCAGCCTAATGGGCCTGAAGAACACTGAAGCTTTCTTT. Translated, it gives CASSLMGLKNTEAFF.

In this sample, this clone turned up once. V usage is TRBV29-1 and J usage is TRBJ2-3, with D possibly TRBD2 on 6 matching bases. The ends were cut back, 6 bases at V and 1 base at J, with 11 bases in the middle. The CDR3 totals 13 residues. The germline V gene encodes CDR1 SQVTM and CDR2 ANQGSEA. The CDR3 DNA sequence: TGCAGCGTGTCGGGACTGGGCACAGATACGCAGTATTTT. As protein: CSVSGLGTDTQYF.

The chain carries TRBV27 and TRBJ1-6; 7 bases map to TRBD1. Trimming removed 5 bases from V and 6 bases from J; junction bases left unmatched: 4. The CDR3 sequence is 14 residues long. Germline CDR1 reads MNHEY; CDR2 reads SMNVEV (reference sequence). The CDR3 coding sequence is TGTGCCAGCAGTGAGACAGGGTTTAATTCACCCCTCCACTTT. This codes for CASSETGFNSPLHF.

For this clone: Mismatch with germline at one junction end may stem from a read error. The chain carries TRBV19 and TRBJ2-1, with 7 bases aligning to TRBD2. The CDR3 runs to 15 residues. Germline lookup yields CDR1 LNHDA and CDR2 SQIVND (reference sequence). The DNA for the CDR3 is TGTGTCAGTAGTGCCTACGCGGGGGTGTACAATGAGCAGTTCTTC. Protein sequence: CVSSAYAGVYNEQFF.

This clone was picked up a small number of times. This CDR3 is CASSFGFSYGYTF. The CDR3 nucleotides read TGTGCCAGCAGTTTCGGGTTTTCCTATGGCTACACCTTC. The chain recombines TRBV28 with TRBJ1-2; no clear D. The germline CDR1 and CDR2 sequences are MDHEN and SYDVKM. This CDR3 comprises 13 residues. The V end lost 3 bases, the J end lost 4 bases, and 9 bases lay between the germline ends.

A single count supports this clone. The CDR3 sequence is CASSLTTGPGNTIYF. The DNA of the CDR3 is TGTGCCAGCAGCTTAACGACAGGGCCGGGGAACACCATATATTTT. J is TRBJ1-3 and V is TRBV7-3, with 7 bases that match TRBD1. V was clipped by 0 bases and J by 7 bases; unmatched bases: 6. CDR3 length equals 15 residues. The germline V gene encodes CDR1 SGHTA and CDR2 FQGTGA.

In its sample, this clone was seen a few times. The chain couples TRBV19 to TRBJ2-1, with D maybe TRBD1 (6 bases). The germline V gene encodes CDR1 LNHDA and CDR2 SQIVND (reference sequence). CDR3 length: 14 residues. V lost 10 bases and J lost 4, with 17 bases in between. The CDR3 reads CATEGQMRYNEQFF. The CDR3 region has the DNA TGTGCCACCGAAGGACAGATGCGGTACAATGAGCAGTTCTTC.

The CDR3 DNA is TGTGCCAGCAGTTACTCGAGGCCAGGGTCGGATGGCTACACCTTC. This codes for CASSYSRPGSDGYTF. J is TRBJ1-2 and V is TRBV6-5; perhaps TRBD1 as D (5 bases). The germline V and J ends were trimmed by 0 bases and 6 bases, with 14 bases remaining between them. Germline V lookup: CDR1 MNHEY, CDR2 SVGAGI. The CDR3 spans 15 residues.

The table lists this clone with a few counts. J is TRBJ1-1 and V is TRBV2; no clear D. The germline V gene has CDR1 SNHLY and CDR2 FYNNEI. The CDR3 consists of 13 residues. V was clipped by 8 bases and J by 0 bases, with 10 bases between them. The CDR3 DNA sequence: TGTGCCAGCCTGACGGAGCTGAACACTGAAGCTTTCTTT. This sequence encodes CASLTELNTEAFF.

The chain joins TRBV4-1 to TRBJ2-5; D gene uncertain. The CDR3 covers 13 residues. CDR1 is MGHRA, CDR2 YSYEKL, per germline. The V end lost 1 base, the J end lost 5 bases, and 8 bases lay between the germline ends. The CDR3 spells CASSQVLVETQYF. CDR3 in DNA: TGCGCCAGCAGCCAAGTTCTAGTGGAGACCCAGTACTTC.

V is TRBV2 and J is TRBJ2-2; 11 nucleotides match TRBD2. V trimming: 10 bases; J trimming: 4 bases; junction bases outside the gene matches: 8. Germline CDR1 SNHLY, CDR2 FYNNEI. CDR3 length equals 15 residues. The CDR3: CATQGGTSGTGELFF. The CDR3, as DNA: TGTGCCACCCAGGGGGGGACTAGCGGCACCGGGGAGCTGTTTTTT.

The chain carries TRBV11-3 and TRBJ2-1; D is possibly TRBD2 (7 bases). The CDR3 length is 17 residues. Trimming shortened V by 0 bases and J by 3 bases, and 15 bases separated the two germline ends. Germline V gene lookup returns CDR1 SGHNT and CDR2 YENEEA. The CDR3 protein is CASSLERGLFIYNEQFF. CDR3 nucleotide sequence: TGTGCCAGCAGCTTAGAGCGGGGGCTTTTTATCTACAATGAGCAGTTCTTC. The whole variable domain, remainder taken from reference TRBV11-3 and TRBJ2-1, is EAGVVQSPRYKIIEKKQPVAFWCNPISGHNTLYWYLQNLGQGPELLIRYENEEAVDDSQLPKDRFSAERLKGVDSTLKIQPAELGDSAVYLCASSLERGLFIYNEQFFGPGTRLTVL.

The sample holds one count of this clone. This sequence joins TRBV29-1 and TRBJ1-5; D unclear. Trimming took 6 bases from V and 6 from J, leaving 12 bases between them. This CDR3 has 12 amino acids. CDR1 SQVTM and CDR2 ANQGSEA come from the germline V gene. The DNA for the CDR3 is TGCAGCGTGGAAAGCCCCCCTCAGCCCCAGCATTTT. It codes for CSVESPPQPQHF.

The chain couples TRBV3-1 (or the pseudogene TRBV3-2) to TRBJ1-3, with TRBD1 identical over 7 bases. J lost 2 bases, V lost 4 bases, and 5 bases had no gene match. Germline loops: CDR1 LGHDT, CDR2 YNNKEL (reference sequence). The CDR3 has 15 residues. CDR3 protein: CASSPSTGPGNTIYF. The CDR3 region has the DNA TGTGCCAGCAGCCCCTCGACAGGGCCTGGAAACACCATATATTTT.

The chain links TRBV11-2 to TRBJ1-1; TRBD1 might be the D (5 bases). The V and J ends lost 4 bases and 6 bases respectively, with 21 bases between them. Germline assignment: CDR1 SGHAT and CDR2 FQNNGV. CDR3 size: 16 residues. DNA of the CDR3: TGTGCCAGCAGCTCAGACCCGGGGGGGTCGGGACCTGAAGCTTTCTTT. Its translation: CASSSDPGGSGPEAFF. The full variable domain, completed using reference TRBV11-2 and TRBJ1-1, is EAGVAQSPRYKIIEKRQSVAFWCNPISGHATLYWYQQILGQGPKLLIQFQNNGVVDDSQLPKDRFSAERLKGVDSTLKIQPAKLEDSAVYLCASSSDPGGSGPEAFFGQGTRLTVV.

This clone has more than one count but fewer than ten. V and J are TRBV2 and TRBJ1-6; D might be TRBD1 (5 bases). Germline assignment: CDR1 SNHLY and CDR2 FYNNEI. The CDR3 length is 13 residues. Trimming removed 4 bases at V and 8 bases at J, with 9 bases between. The CDR3 region has the DNA TGTGCCAGCAGTGCTCAGGGATATTCACCCCTCCACTTT. As protein: CASSAQGYSPLHF.

This clone was seen a handful of times. J is TRBJ2-7 and V is TRBV27, with D tentatively TRBD1 (6 bases). CDR3 length: 15 residues. Germline V gene sequence: CDR1 MNHEY, CDR2 SMNVEV (reference sequence). The V gene lost 0 bases and the J gene lost 5 bases, with 14 bases spanning the gap. The CDR3 bases are TGTGCCAGCAGTTTATCGCCTGGGGGCCCTAACGAGCAGTACTTC. It encodes CASSLSPGGPNEQYF.